These 22 T cell receptor beta chains came from one sample sequenced in a study of cytomegalovirus exposure and HLA in healthy donors. Repertoires were generated with immunoSEQ multiplex PCR, while TCRdb's copy carries only in-frame clones and drops some. The table records 250,000 to 400,000 clones, 88% of them present only once. Sequenced input: PBMCs. The source of these receptors is a man in his thirties or forties in good health and CMV-seronegative.

V and J are TRBV4-3 and TRBJ2-3; 7 bases fit TRBD2. Unmatched junction bases numbered 2, after V lost 1 base and J lost 1 base. Germline-derived CDR1 and CDR2 are LGHNA and YSLEER. The length of the CDR3 is 15 residues. CDR3 sequence (DNA): TGCGCCAGCAGCCAAGTGGGGGGGGGCACAGATACGCAGTATTTT. It translates to CASSQVGGGTDTQYF.

The genes are TRBV9 and TRBJ2-1; D is possibly TRBD2 (6 bases). This CDR3 is 17 amino acids long. Trimming removed 4 bases from V and 9 bases from J, with 26 bases in between. Germline CDR1 reads SGDLS; CDR2 reads YYNGEE. CDR3 amino acids: CASSPRTNTGPAGEQFF. As DNA, the CDR3 is TGTGCCAGCAGCCCAAGGACTAACACCGGTCCGGCGGGTGAGCAGTTCTTC.

In DNA, the CDR3 is TGTGCTAGTGGTTTGGACAGGGGATGGATTGGCTACACCTTC. It specifies CASGLDRGWIGYTF. V usage is TRBV12-5 and J usage is TRBJ1-2; 7 bases line up with TRBD1. Germline V gives CDR1 LGHNT, CDR2 FRNRAP. V lost 1 base to trimming and J lost 7 bases; unmatched junction nucleotides: 6. The CDR3 spans 14 residues.

The rearrangement links TRBV6-5 to TRBJ2-1, with TRBD2 matching over 10 bases. Per germline, CDR1 MNHEY and CDR2 SVGAGI. The CDR3 has 15 amino acids. V gave up 9 bases and J gave up 10 bases; unmatched junction bases: 15. In DNA form, the CDR3 reads TGTGCCAGTTGGAGAGCGGGGGGGTGGATCAACGAGCAGTTCTTC. Translated: CASWRAGGWINEQFF.

J is TRBJ1-3 and V is TRBV7-9; 7 bases align to TRBD1. V lost 5 bases to trimming and J lost 0 bases; unmatched junction nucleotides: 7. Germline V lookup: CDR1 SEHNR, CDR2 FQNEAQ (reference sequence). The CDR3 totals 16 residues. DNA of the CDR3: TGTGCCAGCAGCCGTACAGGGGACCACTCTGGAAACACCATATATTTT. Encoded protein: CASSRTGDHSGNTIYF.

This clone was counted only a few times. The chain has TRBV7-2 and TRBJ1-5; D possibly corresponds to TRBD1 (6 bases). This CDR3 spans 14 amino acids. Trimming stripped 5 bases from V and 9 bases from J, with 17 bases between. Germline V gene sequence: CDR1 SGHTA, CDR2 FQGNSA. The CDR3 region is CASSNDRSSGPQHF. CDR3 nucleotide sequence: TGTGCCAGCAGCAACGACAGGAGTTCAGGGCCCCAGCATTTT.

The table lists this clone with a count of one. The CDR3 spells CASSFQALSSTDTQYF. In nucleotides, the CDR3 is TGTGCCAGCAGTTTCCAAGCGTTATCTAGCACAGATACGCAGTATTTT. This chain connects TRBV27 to TRBJ2-3; D gene unclear. Germline CDR1 reads MNHEY; CDR2 reads SMNVEV (reference sequence). V dropped 3 bases and J dropped 0 bases, with 13 bases sitting between them. The CDR3 contains 16 residues.

This chain links TRBV6-6 with TRBJ1-5; 7 bases map to TRBD1. This CDR3 is built from 15 residues. Trimming removed 4 bases from V and 5 bases from J; junction bases left unmatched: 8. Germline V CDR1 and CDR2: MNHNY, SVGAGI (reference sequence). The CDR3 DNA is TGTGCCAGCAGTTCTGGGGACAGCCTTTATCAGCCCCAGCATTTT. The encoded protein is CASSSGDSLYQPQHF.

The chain has TRBV4-3 and TRBJ2-2, with no clear D. From germline, CDR1 is LGHNA and CDR2 YSLEER. The CDR3 covers 15 residues. V was shortened by 0 bases and J by 0 bases, with 5 bases between the two germline ends. CDR3 nucleotides: TGCGCCAGCAGCCAAGAAATCGCGAACACCGGGGAGCTGTTTTTT. Its translation is CASSQEIANTGELFF.

The genes are TRBV18 and TRBJ2-5; 7 nucleotides agree with TRBD2. Trimming cost V 6 bases and J 2 bases; bases outside gene matches: 18. The CDR3 extends over 18 amino acids. Germline-derived CDR1 and CDR2 are KGHSH and LQKENI. CDR3 coding DNA: TGTGCCAGCTCCCCTCAACCCCCTTCGGGGAGGGCACAAGAGACCCAGTACTTC. Translating gives CASSPQPPSGRAQETQYF.

The rearrangement joins TRBV2 to TRBJ1-2, with 7 bases matching TRBD1. V gave up 7 bases and J gave up 2 bases; unmatched junction bases: 4. Germline V CDR1 and CDR2: SNHLY, FYNNEI. The CDR3 runs to 13 residues. This chain's CDR3 is CASTRDRNYGYTF. The CDR3 DNA reads as TGTGCCAGCACCCGGGACAGAAACTATGGCTACACCTTC.

The genes are TRBV6-5 and TRBJ1-6; a possible D gene is TRBD1 (6 bases). V dropped 0 bases and J dropped 6 bases, with 9 bases sitting between them. The CDR3 has 15 residues. Germline V gene data show CDR1 as MNHEY and CDR2 as SVGAGI. In DNA, the CDR3 is TGTGCCAGCAGTTACTCGTGGGGGCTTAATTCACCCCTCCACTTT. It is translated as CASSYSWGLNSPLHF.

The gene calls are TRBV9 and TRBJ2-1; the match to TRBD2 covers 11 bases. Germline V lookup: CDR1 SGDLS, CDR2 YYNGEE. The J segment lost 4 bases and the V segment lost 4 bases, leaving 4 bases of the junction unmatched. The CDR3 covers 15 residues. In DNA, the CDR3 is TGTGCCAGCAGCCTACTAGCGGGGGCTTACAATGAGCAGTTCTTC. The encoded protein is CASSLLAGAYNEQFF.

On this clone: Other DNA sequences in the sample encode the same CDR3. The chain uses TRBV5-6 and TRBJ2-7, with a weak D call TRBD1 (6 bases). The V and J ends lost 4 bases and 2 bases respectively, with 13 bases between them. Germline loops: CDR1 SGHDT, CDR2 YYEEEE. CDR3 size: 14 residues. The CDR3 sequence: CASSLRGFTYEQYF. CDR3 sequence (DNA): TGTGCCAGCAGCCTGAGGGGGTTTACCTACGAGCAGTACTTC.

The genes are TRBV4-1 and TRBJ2-1, with 15 bases identical to TRBD2. The germline CDR1 and CDR2 sequences are MGHRA and YSYEKL. V dropped 1 base and J dropped 8; count of bases not matched to a gene: 3. The CDR3 totals 16 residues. The CDR3 DNA sequence: TGCGCCAGCAGCCAAGGGACTAGCGGGGGGGCCTATGAGCAGTTCTTC. As protein: CASSQGTSGGAYEQFF.

This clone was seen only once. This sequence joins TRBV4-3 and TRBJ1-2; D not certain. This CDR3 spans 15 amino acids. CDR1 and CDR2 (germline): LGHNA, YSLEER. V lost 0 bases to trimming and J lost 7 bases, with 15 bases between them. This chain's CDR3 is CASSQDLGDSFGYTF. The DNA for the CDR3 is TGCGCCAGCAGCCAAGATCTCGGGGATTCGTTTGGCTACACCTTC.

The gene calls are TRBV2 and TRBJ2-2; a weak D match, TRBD1 (6 bases). CDR1 is SNHLY, CDR2 FYNNEI, per germline. The CDR3 runs to 14 residues. V dropped 6 bases and J dropped 2 bases, with 10 bases sitting between them. In nucleotides, the CDR3 is TGTGCCAGCAGCAGGGGATCAAACACCGGGGAGCTGTTTTTT. Translating it yields CASSRGSNTGELFF.

This clone was picked up a small number of times. This sequence joins TRBV11-2 and TRBJ2-2; the D is unclear. V lost 4 bases and J 0 bases, leaving 6 bases between the germline ends. Germline loops: CDR1 SGHAT, CDR2 FQNNGV. This CDR3 has 14 residues. The CDR3 DNA follows: TGTGCCAGCAGCTCTTTCGCGAACACCGGGGAGCTGTTTTTT. Protein sequence: CASSSFANTGELFF.

V and J are TRBV10-3 and TRBJ1-1, with D maybe TRBD1 (6 bases). The ends were cut back, 10 bases at V and 0 bases at J, with 18 bases in the middle. The CDR3 totals 15 residues. Germline CDR1 reads ENHRY; CDR2 reads SYGVKD. The CDR3 here is CATTRGQSMNTEAFF. CDR3 DNA sequence: TGTGCCACCACCAGAGGACAGTCTATGAACACTGAAGCTTTCTTT.

V gene TRBV6-6 combines with J gene TRBJ1-6; 9 nucleotides line up with TRBD1. Losses at the gene ends were 7 bases for V and 6 bases for J; bases not matched to a gene: 4. The CDR3 runs 14 residues. CDR1 and CDR2 from the germline V gene are MNHNY and SVGAGI (reference sequence). CDR3 nucleotide sequence: TGTGCCAGCAACCCGGGACAGGGTAATTCACCCCTCCACTTT. Its protein is CASNPGQGNSPLHF.

The gene calls are TRBV27 and TRBJ2-5; D is possibly TRBD2 (5 bases). The length of the CDR3 is 13 residues. Trimming took off 8 bases at V and 2 bases at J, with 12 bases between the two ends. Germline V gene data show CDR1 as MNHEY and CDR2 as SMNVEV (reference sequence). The CDR3 here is CASRRWEQETQYF. As DNA, the CDR3 is TGTGCCAGCCGTAGGTGGGAGCAAGAGACCCAGTACTTC.

This sequence joins TRBV4-3 and TRBJ2-1; 11 bases fit TRBD2. The germline V gene encodes CDR1 LGHNA and CDR2 YSLEER. This CDR3 is 16 amino acids long. V was pared by 0 bases and J by 7 bases, with 5 bases of the junction left unmatched. The DNA of the CDR3 is TGCGCCAGCAGCCAAGATAGCGGGGGGGCCAAGAATGAGCAGTTCTTC. Residues: CASSQDSGGAKNEQFF.